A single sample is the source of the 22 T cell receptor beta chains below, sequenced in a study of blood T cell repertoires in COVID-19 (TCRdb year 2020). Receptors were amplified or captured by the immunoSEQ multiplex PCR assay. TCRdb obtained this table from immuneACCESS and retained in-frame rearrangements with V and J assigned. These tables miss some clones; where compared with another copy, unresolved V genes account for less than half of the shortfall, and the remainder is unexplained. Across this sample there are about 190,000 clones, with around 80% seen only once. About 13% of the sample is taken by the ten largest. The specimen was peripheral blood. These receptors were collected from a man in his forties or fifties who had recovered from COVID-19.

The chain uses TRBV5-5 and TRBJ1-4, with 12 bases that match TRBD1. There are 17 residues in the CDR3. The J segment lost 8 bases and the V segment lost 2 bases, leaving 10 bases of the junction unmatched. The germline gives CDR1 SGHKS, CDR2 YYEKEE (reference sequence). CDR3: CASSFYDGTGGVEKLFF. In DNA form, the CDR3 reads TGTGCCAGCAGCTTTTATGACGGGACAGGGGGCGTAGAAAAACTGTTTTTT.

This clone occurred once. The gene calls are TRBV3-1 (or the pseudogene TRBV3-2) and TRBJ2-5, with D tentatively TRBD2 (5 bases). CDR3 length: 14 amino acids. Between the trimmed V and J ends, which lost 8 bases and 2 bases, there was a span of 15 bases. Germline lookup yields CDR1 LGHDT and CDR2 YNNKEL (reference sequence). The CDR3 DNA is TGTGCCAGCCGCACACGGACTCGTCAAGAGACCCAGTACTTC. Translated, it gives CASRTRTRQETQYF.

CDR3 sequence: CASSFYQGVGNQPQHF. CDR3 sequence (DNA): TGTGCCAGCAGCTTTTATCAGGGTGTGGGCAATCAGCCCCAGCATTTT. The V and J genes are TRBV5-4 and TRBJ1-5, with D tentatively TRBD1 (5 bases). This CDR3 comprises 16 residues. Per the germline V gene, CDR1 is SGHNT and CDR2 is YYREEE (reference sequence). V gave up 2 bases and J gave up 2 bases, with 14 bases separating them.

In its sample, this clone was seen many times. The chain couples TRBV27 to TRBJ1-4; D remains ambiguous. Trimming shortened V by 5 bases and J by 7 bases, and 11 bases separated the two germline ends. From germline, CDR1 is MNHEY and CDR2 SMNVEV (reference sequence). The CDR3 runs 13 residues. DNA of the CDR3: TGTGCCAGCAGTAGGTCAGGTGGTGAAAAACTGTTTTTT. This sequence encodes CASSRSGGEKLFF.

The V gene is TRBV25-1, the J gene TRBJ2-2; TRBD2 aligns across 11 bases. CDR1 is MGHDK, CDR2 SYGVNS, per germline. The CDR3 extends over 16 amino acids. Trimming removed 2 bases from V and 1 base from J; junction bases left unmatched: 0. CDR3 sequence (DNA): TGTGCCAGCAGTGAAGGGACTAGCGGGAACACCGGGGAGCTGTTTTTT. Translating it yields CASSEGTSGNTGELFF. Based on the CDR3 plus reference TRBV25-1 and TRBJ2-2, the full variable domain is EADIYQTPRYLVIGTGKKITLECSQTMGHDKMYWYQQDPGMELHLIHYSYGVNSTEKGDLSSESTVSRIRTEHFPLTLESARPSHTSQYLCASSEGTSGNTGELFFGEGSRLTVL.

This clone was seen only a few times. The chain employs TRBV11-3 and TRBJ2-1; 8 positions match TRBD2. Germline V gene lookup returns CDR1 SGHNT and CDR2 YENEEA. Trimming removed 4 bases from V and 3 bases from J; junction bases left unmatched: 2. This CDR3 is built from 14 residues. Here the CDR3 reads CASSSGGIYNEQFF. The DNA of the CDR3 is TGTGCCAGCAGCTCGGGAGGGATCTACAATGAGCAGTTCTTC.

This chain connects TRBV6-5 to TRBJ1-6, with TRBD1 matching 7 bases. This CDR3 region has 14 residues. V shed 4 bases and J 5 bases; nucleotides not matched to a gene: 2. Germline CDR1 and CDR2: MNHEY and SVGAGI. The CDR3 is CASSSGTDNSPLHF. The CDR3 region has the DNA TGTGCCAGCAGTTCCGGGACAGATAATTCACCCCTCCACTTT.

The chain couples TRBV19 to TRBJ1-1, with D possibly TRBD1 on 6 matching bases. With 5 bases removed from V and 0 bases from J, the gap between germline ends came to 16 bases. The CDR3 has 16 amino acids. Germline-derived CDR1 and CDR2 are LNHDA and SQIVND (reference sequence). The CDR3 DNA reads TGTGCCAGTAGTGGGGACACCCACACCATGAACACTGAAGCTTTCTTT. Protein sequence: CASSGDTHTMNTEAFF.

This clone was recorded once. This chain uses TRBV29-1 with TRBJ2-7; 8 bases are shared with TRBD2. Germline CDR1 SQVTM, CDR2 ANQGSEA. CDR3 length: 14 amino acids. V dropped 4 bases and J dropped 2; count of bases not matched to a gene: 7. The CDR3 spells CSVGGGFLAYEQYF. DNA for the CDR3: TGCAGCGTTGGCGGGGGGTTTTTGGCCTACGAGCAGTACTTC.

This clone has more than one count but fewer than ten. The CDR3 is CASRRNTQDGYTF. The CDR3 DNA is TGTGCCAGCAGACGCAACACCCAAGATGGCTACACCTTC. The chain carries TRBV6-5 and TRBJ1-2; D is undetermined. The length of the CDR3 is 13 residues. The V gene's germline CDR1 is MNHEY and CDR2 SVGAGI. V dropped 6 bases and J dropped 6 bases, with 14 bases sitting between them.

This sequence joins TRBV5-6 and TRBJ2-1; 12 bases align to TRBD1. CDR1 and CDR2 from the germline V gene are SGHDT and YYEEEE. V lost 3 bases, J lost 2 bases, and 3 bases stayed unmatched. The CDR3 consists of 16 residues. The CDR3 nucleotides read TGTGCCAGCAGCTCGGGGACAGGGGGCCCCTACAATGAGCAGTTCTTC. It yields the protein CASSSGTGGPYNEQFF. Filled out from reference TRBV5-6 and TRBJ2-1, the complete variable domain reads DAGVTQSPTHLIKTRGQQVTLRCSPKSGHDTVSWYQQALGQGPQFIFQYYEEEERQRGNFPDRFSGHQFPNYSSELNVNALLLGDSALYLCASSSGTGGPYNEQFFGPGTRLTVL.

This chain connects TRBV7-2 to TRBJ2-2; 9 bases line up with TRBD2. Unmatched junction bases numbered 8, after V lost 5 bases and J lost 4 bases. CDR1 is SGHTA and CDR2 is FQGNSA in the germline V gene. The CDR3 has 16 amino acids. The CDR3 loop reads CASSRRGGLGTGELFF. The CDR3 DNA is TGTGCCAGCAGCAGGCGGGGGGGGCTAGGCACCGGGGAGCTGTTTTTT.

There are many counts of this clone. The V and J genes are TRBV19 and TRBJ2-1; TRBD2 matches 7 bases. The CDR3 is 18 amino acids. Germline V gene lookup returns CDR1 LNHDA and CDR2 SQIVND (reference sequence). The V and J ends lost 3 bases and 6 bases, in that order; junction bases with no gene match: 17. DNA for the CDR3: TGTGCCAGTAGTATTCGTACCCCGGGCAGCGGGAAGAGCAATGAGCAGTTCTTC. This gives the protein CASSIRTPGSGKSNEQFF.

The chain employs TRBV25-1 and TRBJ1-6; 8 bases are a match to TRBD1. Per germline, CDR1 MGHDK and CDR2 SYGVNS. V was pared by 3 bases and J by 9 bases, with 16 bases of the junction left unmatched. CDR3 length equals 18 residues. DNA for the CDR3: TGTGCCAGCAGTGAGCCGGGACAGGTCTCTAAAGGTGGTTCACCCCTCCACTTT. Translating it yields CASSEPGQVSKGGSPLHF.

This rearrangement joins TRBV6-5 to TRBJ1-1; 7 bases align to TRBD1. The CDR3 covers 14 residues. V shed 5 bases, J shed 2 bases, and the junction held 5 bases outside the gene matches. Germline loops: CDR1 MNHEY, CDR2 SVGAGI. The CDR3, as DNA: TGTGCCAGCAGTCGTACAGGGGAAAACACTGAAGCTTTCTTT. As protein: CASSRTGENTEAFF.

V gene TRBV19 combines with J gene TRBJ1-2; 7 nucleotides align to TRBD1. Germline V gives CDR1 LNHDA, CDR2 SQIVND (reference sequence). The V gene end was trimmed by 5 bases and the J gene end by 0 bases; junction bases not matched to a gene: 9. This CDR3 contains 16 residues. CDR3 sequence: CASSGTVKRANYGYTF. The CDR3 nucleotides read TGTGCCAGTAGTGGGACAGTCAAGAGGGCTAACTATGGCTACACCTTC.

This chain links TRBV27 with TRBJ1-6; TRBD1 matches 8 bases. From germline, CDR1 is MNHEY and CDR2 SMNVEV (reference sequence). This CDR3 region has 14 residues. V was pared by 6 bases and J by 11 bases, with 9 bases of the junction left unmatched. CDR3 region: CASRGQVRGAPLHF. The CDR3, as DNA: TGTGCCAGCAGGGGACAGGTGAGAGGGGCACCCCTCCACTTT.

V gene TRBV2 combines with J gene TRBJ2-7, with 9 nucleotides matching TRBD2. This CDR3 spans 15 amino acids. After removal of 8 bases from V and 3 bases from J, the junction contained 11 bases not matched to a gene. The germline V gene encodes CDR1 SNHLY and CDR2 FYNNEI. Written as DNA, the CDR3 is TGTGCCAGCGGTCCTCCGACTAGCGGTCTCTACGAGCAGTACTTC. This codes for CASGPPTSGLYEQYF.

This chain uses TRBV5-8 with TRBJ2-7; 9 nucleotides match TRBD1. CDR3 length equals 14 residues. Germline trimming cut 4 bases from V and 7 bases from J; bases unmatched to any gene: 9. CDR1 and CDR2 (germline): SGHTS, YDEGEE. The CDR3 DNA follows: TGTGCCAGCAGCCCATGGACAGGGGAGGATGAGCAGTACTTC. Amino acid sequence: CASSPWTGEDEQYF.

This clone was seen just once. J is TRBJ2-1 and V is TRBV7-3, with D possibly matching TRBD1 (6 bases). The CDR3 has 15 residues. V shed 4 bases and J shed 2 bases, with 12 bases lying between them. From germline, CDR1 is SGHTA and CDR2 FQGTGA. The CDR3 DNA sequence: TGTGCCAGCAGCTCGGACAGTTGGACCTACAATGAGCAGTTCTTC. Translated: CASSSDSWTYNEQFF.

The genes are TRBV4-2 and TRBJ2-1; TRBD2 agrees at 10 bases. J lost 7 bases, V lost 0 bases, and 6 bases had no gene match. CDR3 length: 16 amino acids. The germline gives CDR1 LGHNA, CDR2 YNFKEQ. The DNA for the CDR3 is TGTGCCAGCAGCCAAGATCCTAGCGGGAGATGGAATGAGCAGTTCTTC. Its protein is CASSQDPSGRWNEQFF.

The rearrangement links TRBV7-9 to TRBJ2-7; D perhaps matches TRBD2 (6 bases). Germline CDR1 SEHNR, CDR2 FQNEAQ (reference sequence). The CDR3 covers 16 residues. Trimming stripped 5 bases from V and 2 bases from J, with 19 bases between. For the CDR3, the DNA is TGTGCCAGCAGCCAGCCCGGAGGGGTGGGGACCTACGAGCAGTACTTC. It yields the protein CASSQPGGVGTYEQYF.